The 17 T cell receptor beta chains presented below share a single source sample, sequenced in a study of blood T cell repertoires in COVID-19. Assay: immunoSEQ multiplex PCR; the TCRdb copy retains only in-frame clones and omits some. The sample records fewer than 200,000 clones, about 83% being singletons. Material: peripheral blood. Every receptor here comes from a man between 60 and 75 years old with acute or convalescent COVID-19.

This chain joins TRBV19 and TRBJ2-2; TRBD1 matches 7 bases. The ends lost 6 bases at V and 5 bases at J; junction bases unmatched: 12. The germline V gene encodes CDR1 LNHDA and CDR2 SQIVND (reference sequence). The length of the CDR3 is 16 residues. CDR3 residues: CASRPGMTGRTGELFF. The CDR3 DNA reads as TGTGCCAGTAGACCGGGGATGACAGGGAGAACCGGGGAGCTGTTTTTT.

In DNA form, the CDR3 reads TGTGCCAGCAGCCAAGATCCGCAGGTTGAAGCTTTCTTT. Translation: CASSQDPQVEAFF. The chain links TRBV3-1 (or the pseudogene TRBV3-2) to TRBJ1-1; the D is unclear. The length of the CDR3 is 13 residues. From germline, CDR1 is LGHDT and CDR2 YNNKEL (reference sequence). V lost 0 bases and J lost 7, with 9 bases in between.

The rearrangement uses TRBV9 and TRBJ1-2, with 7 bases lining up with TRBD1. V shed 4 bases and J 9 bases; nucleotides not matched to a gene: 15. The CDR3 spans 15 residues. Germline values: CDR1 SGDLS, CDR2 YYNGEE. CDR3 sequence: CASSMPSPGQNRYTF. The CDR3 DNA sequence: TGTGCCAGCAGCATGCCTAGTCCGGGACAGAATCGCTACACCTTC.

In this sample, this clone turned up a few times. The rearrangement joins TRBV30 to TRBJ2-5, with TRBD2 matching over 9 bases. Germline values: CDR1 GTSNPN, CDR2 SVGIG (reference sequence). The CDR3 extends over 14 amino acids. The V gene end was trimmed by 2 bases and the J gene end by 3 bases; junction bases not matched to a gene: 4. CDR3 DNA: TGTGCCTGGAGTTTTAGCGGGGGTAAAGAGACCCAGTACTTC. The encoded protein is CAWSFSGGKETQYF.

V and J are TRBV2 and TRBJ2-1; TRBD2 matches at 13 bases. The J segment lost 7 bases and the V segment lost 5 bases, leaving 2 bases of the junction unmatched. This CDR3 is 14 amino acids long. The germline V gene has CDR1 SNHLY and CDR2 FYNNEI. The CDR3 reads CASSPGLAGNEQFF. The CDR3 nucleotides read TGTGCCAGCAGTCCGGGACTAGCGGGGAATGAGCAGTTCTTC. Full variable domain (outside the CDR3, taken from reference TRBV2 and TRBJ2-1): EPEVTQTPSHQVTQMGQEVILRCVPISNHLYFYWYRQILGQKVEFLVSFYNNEISEKSEIFDDQFSVERPDGSNFTLKIRSTKLEDSAMYFCASSPGLAGNEQFFGPGTRLTVL.

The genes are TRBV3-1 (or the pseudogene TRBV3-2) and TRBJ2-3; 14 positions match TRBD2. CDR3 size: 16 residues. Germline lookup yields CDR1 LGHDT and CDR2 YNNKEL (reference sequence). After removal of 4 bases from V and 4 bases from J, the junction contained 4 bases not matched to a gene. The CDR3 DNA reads TGTGCCAGCAGCCGAACGACTAGCGGGGGGGCAGATACGCAGTATTTT. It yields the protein CASSRTTSGGADTQYF.

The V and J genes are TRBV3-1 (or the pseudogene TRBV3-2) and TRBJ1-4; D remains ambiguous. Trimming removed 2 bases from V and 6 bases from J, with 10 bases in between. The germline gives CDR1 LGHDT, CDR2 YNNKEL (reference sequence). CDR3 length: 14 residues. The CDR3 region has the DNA TGTGCCAGCAGCCAACCCGGTTTGGATGAAAAACTGTTTTTT. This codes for CASSQPGLDEKLFF.

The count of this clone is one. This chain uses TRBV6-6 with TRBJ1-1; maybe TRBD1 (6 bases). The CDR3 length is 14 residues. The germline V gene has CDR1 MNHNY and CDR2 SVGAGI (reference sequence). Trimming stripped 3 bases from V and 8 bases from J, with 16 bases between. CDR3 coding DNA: TGTGCCAGCAGTTATTCGGACAGCTCGTTGGAAGCTTTCTTT. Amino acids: CASSYSDSSLEAFF.

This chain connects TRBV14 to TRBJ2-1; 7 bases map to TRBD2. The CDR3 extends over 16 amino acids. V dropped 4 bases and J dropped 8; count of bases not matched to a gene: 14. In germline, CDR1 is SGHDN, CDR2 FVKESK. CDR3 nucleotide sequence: TGTGCCAGCAGCCCGAGGCGCGGGAGCTCCAAGGATGAGCAGTTCTTC. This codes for CASSPRRGSSKDEQFF.

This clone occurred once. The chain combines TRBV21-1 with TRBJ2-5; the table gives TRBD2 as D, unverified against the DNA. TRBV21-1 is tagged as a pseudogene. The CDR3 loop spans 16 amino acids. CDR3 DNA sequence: TGTGCCAGCAGCAAAATTATTCGGAGGGAACAAGAGACCCAGTACTTC. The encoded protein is CASSKIIRREQETQYF.

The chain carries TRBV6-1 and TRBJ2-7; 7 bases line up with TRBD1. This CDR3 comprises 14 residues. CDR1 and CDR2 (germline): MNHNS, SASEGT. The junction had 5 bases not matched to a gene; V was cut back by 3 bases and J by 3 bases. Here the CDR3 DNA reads TGTGCCAGCAGTGATGACAGGGTTCGCTACGAGCAGTACTTC. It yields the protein CASSDDRVRYEQYF.

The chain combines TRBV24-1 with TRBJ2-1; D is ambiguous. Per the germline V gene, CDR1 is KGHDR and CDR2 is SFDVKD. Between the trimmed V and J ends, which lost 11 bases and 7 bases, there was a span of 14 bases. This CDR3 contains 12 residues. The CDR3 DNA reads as TGTGCCAGTCAGTCCGCCGGGAATGAGCAGTTCTTC. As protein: CASQSAGNEQFF.

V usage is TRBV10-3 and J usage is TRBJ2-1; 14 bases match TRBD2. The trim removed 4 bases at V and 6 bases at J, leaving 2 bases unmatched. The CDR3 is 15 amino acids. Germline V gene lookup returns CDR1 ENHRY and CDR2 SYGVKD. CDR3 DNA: TGTGCCATCAGTGGACTAGCGGGGGGGTTCAATGAGCAGTTCTTC. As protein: CAISGLAGGFNEQFF.

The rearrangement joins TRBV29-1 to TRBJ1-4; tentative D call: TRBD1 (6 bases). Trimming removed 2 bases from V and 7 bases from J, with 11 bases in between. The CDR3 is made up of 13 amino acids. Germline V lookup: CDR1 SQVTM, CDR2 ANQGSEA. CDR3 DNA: TGCAGCGTTGAATTGGGGGCCGGTGAAAAACTGTTTTTT. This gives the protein CSVELGAGEKLFF.

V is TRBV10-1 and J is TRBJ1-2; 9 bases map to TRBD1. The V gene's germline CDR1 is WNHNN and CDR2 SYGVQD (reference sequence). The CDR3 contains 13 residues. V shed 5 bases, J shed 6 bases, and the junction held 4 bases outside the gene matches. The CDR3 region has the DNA TGCGCCAGCAGTCCGGACAGGGGTAATGGCTACACCTTC. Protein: CASSPDRGNGYTF.

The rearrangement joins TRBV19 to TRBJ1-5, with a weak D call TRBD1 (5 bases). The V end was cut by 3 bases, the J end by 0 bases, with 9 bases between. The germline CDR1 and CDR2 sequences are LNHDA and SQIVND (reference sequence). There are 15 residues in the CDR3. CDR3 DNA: TGTGCCAGTAGTATTCGGGGGACTAGCAATCAGCCCCAGCATTTT. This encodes CASSIRGTSNQPQHF. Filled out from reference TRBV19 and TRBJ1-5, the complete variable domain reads DGGITQSPKYLFRKEGQNVTLSCEQNLNHDAMYWYRQDPGQGLRLIYYSQIVNDFQKGDIAEGYSVSREKKESFPLTVTSAQKNPTAFYLCASSIRGTSNQPQHFGDGTRLSIL.

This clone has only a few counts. The CDR3 is CASSFQATPNYGYTF. The CDR3, as DNA: TGTGCCAGCTCATTTCAGGCTACCCCTAACTATGGCTACACCTTC. The chain combines TRBV18 with TRBJ1-2; D unresolved. V was shortened by 5 bases and J by 0 bases, with 13 bases between the two germline ends. The CDR3 length is 15 residues. The germline gives CDR1 KGHSH, CDR2 LQKENI.